These 27 T cell receptor beta chains were all obtained from the same sample, sequenced in a study of cytomegalovirus exposure and HLA in healthy donors. It was with 60 Vbeta and 13 Jbeta primers that the PCR ran. Using immunoSEQ multiplex PCR, the repertoire was profiled, and TCRdb retains in-frame clones only, with some absent. The sample shows roughly 140,000 clones, 75% to 85% of them seen only once. The sequenced material came from PBMCs. The origin of the receptors is a man in his fifties in good health and CMV-seropositive.

The V call is TRBV28, the J call TRBJ2-1, with 7 bases identical to TRBD1. Germline V gene lookup returns CDR1 MDHEN and CDR2 SYDVKM. The V and J ends lost 2 bases and 7 bases, in that order; junction bases with no gene match: 8. The CDR3 is made up of 15 amino acids. As DNA, the CDR3 is TGTGCCAGCAGTTTAACTCAGGGGGTAAGAAATGAGCAGTTCTTC. Encoded protein: CASSLTQGVRNEQFF.

The chain employs TRBV6-5 and TRBJ1-6; TRBD1 matches at 9 bases. From germline, CDR1 is MNHEY and CDR2 SVGAGI. The CDR3 covers 14 residues. With 8 bases clipped from V and 7 bases from J, the junction kept 6 bases outside the gene matches. This CDR3 is CASANRGLNSPLHF. The DNA of the CDR3 is TGTGCCAGCGCTAACAGGGGGCTAAATTCACCCCTCCACTTT.

The chain carries TRBV5-1 and TRBJ2-1; D is unresolved. Germline CDR1 reads SGHRS; CDR2 reads YFSETQ. The CDR3 runs to 14 residues. V gave up 6 bases and J gave up 0 bases, with 10 bases separating them. As DNA, the CDR3 is TGCGCCAGCACGTGGAGCCTCTCCTACAATGAGCAGTTCTTC. It specifies CASTWSLSYNEQFF.

This rearrangement joins TRBV11-2 to TRBJ2-7; 12 nucleotides agree with TRBD2. The length of the CDR3 is 16 residues. The V segment lost 4 bases and the J segment 3 bases; nucleotides outside the gene matches: 7. Per germline, CDR1 SGHAT and CDR2 FQNNGV. This chain's CDR3 is CASSSRLAGVYYEQYF. In DNA form, the CDR3 reads TGTGCCAGCAGCTCCCGACTAGCGGGAGTCTACTACGAGCAGTACTTC. Full variable domain (outside the CDR3, taken from reference TRBV11-2 and TRBJ2-7): EAGVAQSPRYKIIEKRQSVAFWCNPISGHATLYWYQQILGQGPKLLIQFQNNGVVDDSQLPKDRFSAERLKGVDSTLKIQPAKLEDSAVYLCASSSRLAGVYYEQYFGPGTRLTVT.

CDR3 loop: CASSSSDRDGETQYF. CDR3 nucleotides: TGTGCCAGCAGCTCTAGTGACAGGGACGGAGAGACCCAGTACTTC. The chain carries TRBV11-3 and TRBJ2-5, with 7 bases matching TRBD1. V shed 4 bases and J 4 bases; nucleotides not matched to a gene: 9. This CDR3 is 15 amino acids long. Germline CDR1 SGHNT, CDR2 YENEEA.

This clone occurred a few times. This chain joins TRBV27 and TRBJ1-2; tentatively, D is TRBD1 (5 bases). V lost 3 bases, J lost 2 bases, and 7 bases lay in between. This CDR3 region has 13 residues. Germline loops: CDR1 MNHEY, CDR2 SMNVEV (reference sequence). The DNA of the CDR3 is TGTGCCAGCAGTTTGGAGGGGAACTATGGCTACACCTTC. Its protein product is CASSLEGNYGYTF.

This chain uses TRBV5-1 with TRBJ2-1; D is uncertain. This CDR3 has 15 residues. The germline gives CDR1 SGHRS, CDR2 YFSETQ. Between the trimmed V and J ends, which lost 4 bases and 9 bases, there was a span of 20 bases. The CDR3 reads CASSPASFQHSEQFF. The DNA of the CDR3 is TGCGCCAGCAGCCCGGCGAGCTTCCAGCACAGTGAGCAGTTCTTC.

The chain couples TRBV29-1 to TRBJ2-3; D perhaps matches TRBD2 (6 bases). There are 14 residues in the CDR3. The germline V gene encodes CDR1 SQVTM and CDR2 ANQGSEA. V was trimmed by 5 bases and J by 2 bases, leaving 14 bases between them. CDR3 DNA sequence: TGCAGCGTTCCTACGGGCGGGATCACAGATACGCAGTATTTT. It yields the protein CSVPTGGITDTQYF.

This clone was seen a handful of times. The CDR3 protein is CSVGSGPNEQFF. In DNA form, the CDR3 reads TGCAGCGTTGGGTCGGGTCCCAATGAGCAGTTCTTC. This chain uses TRBV29-1 with TRBJ2-1; no clear D gene. The CDR3 totals 12 residues. From germline, CDR1 is SQVTM and CDR2 ANQGSEA. Trimming removed 4 bases at V and 6 bases at J, with 10 bases between.

This rearrangement joins TRBV11-2 to TRBJ2-1, with 8 bases fitting TRBD2. Germline-derived CDR1 and CDR2 are SGHAT and FQNNGV. J was trimmed by 13 bases and V by 1 base; bases with no gene match: 12. This CDR3 has 15 amino acids. Here the CDR3 DNA reads TGTGCCAGCAGCTTAGCCGAGCGGGAGAGGGGAAGACAGTTCTTC. Its translation: CASSLAERERGRQFF.

This sequence joins TRBV6-6 and TRBJ2-7; the D gene is possibly TRBD1 (6 bases). Trimming removed 2 bases at V and 3 bases at J, with 14 bases between. Germline assignment: CDR1 MNHNY and CDR2 SVGAGI (reference sequence). This CDR3 has 15 residues. Written as DNA, the CDR3 is TGTGCCAGCAGTTACCTGACAGGTAGAAACTACGAGCAGTACTTC. As protein: CASSYLTGRNYEQYF.

This clone was counted once. V is TRBV10-3 and J is TRBJ2-1; TRBD2 matches 7 bases. After removal of 8 bases from V and 3 bases from J, the junction contained 7 bases not matched to a gene. Germline CDR1 reads ENHRY; CDR2 reads SYGVKD. This CDR3 has 14 amino acids. The CDR3 protein is CAIGGKRDYNEQFF. The CDR3 DNA sequence: TGTGCCATCGGTGGGAAGCGGGACTACAATGAGCAGTTCTTC.

This clone was detected once. The chain employs TRBV10-3 and TRBJ1-1; 8 bases map to TRBD1. This CDR3 is built from 13 residues. Per the germline V gene, CDR1 is ENHRY and CDR2 is SYGVKD. J lost 2 bases, V lost 10 bases, and 6 bases had no gene match. The CDR3 sequence is CATLGQGNTEAFF. CDR3 bases: TGTGCCACCCTCGGACAGGGCAACACTGAAGCTTTCTTT.

This rearrangement joins TRBV6-1 to TRBJ2-7; 7 bases agree with TRBD1. Germline V gene sequence: CDR1 MNHNS, CDR2 SASEGT. Trimming cost V 6 bases and J 3 bases; bases outside gene matches: 8. There are 14 residues in the CDR3. CDR3 sequence (DNA): TGTGCCAGCAGCCCGACAGGGAATTTCTACGAGCAGTACTTC. Protein product: CASSPTGNFYEQYF.

This chain uses TRBV2 with TRBJ1-2, with D possibly TRBD1 on 6 matching bases. The CDR3 is made up of 14 amino acids. Germline CDR1 reads SNHLY; CDR2 reads FYNNEI. V lost 5 bases and J lost 8, with 18 bases in between. The CDR3 is CASSPGTNGWGYTF. Written as DNA, the CDR3 is TGTGCCAGCAGTCCCGGGACAAATGGCTGGGGCTACACCTTC.

This chain uses TRBV5-1 with TRBJ1-1, with D possibly matching TRBD1 (6 bases). V dropped 4 bases and J dropped 4 bases, with 17 bases sitting between them. CDR1 and CDR2 (germline): SGHRS, YFSETQ. This CDR3 contains 15 residues. This chain's CDR3 is CASSPTFRDTTEAFF. Here the CDR3 DNA reads TGCGCCAGCAGCCCGACGTTCCGGGACACCACTGAAGCTTTCTTT.

The chain uses TRBV28 and TRBJ1-4; the match to TRBD1 covers 7 bases. The CDR3 runs 14 residues. Per germline, CDR1 MDHEN and CDR2 SYDVKM. V shed 6 bases, J shed 7 bases, and the junction held 8 bases outside the gene matches. In DNA form, the CDR3 reads TGTGCCAGCAGCCGTGACAGGGTGGGTGAAAAACTGTTTTTT. Translating gives CASSRDRVGEKLFF.

This clone was seen only a few times. The chain is built from TRBV19 and TRBJ1-1, with TRBD1 matching over 8 bases. Germline-derived CDR1 and CDR2 are LNHDA and SQIVND (reference sequence). The CDR3 contains 14 residues. The V and J ends lost 5 bases and 11 bases, in that order; junction bases with no gene match: 13. This chain's CDR3 is CASSATGGLIVAFF. The CDR3 coding sequence is TGTGCCAGTAGTGCTACAGGGGGATTGATTGTTGCTTTCTTT.

This chain connects TRBV27 to TRBJ2-7; 9 positions match TRBD1. The germline gives CDR1 MNHEY, CDR2 SMNVEV (reference sequence). The CDR3 consists of 14 residues. With V trimmed by 5 bases and J by 2 bases, 4 bases remained unmatched. The CDR3 sequence: CASSVTGGTYEQYF. CDR3 nucleotide sequence: TGTGCCAGCAGTGTAACAGGGGGCACCTACGAGCAGTACTTC.

The rearrangement joins TRBV5-1 to TRBJ1-4, with no clear D. Germline loops: CDR1 SGHRS, CDR2 YFSETQ. V was trimmed by 3 bases and J by 4 bases, leaving 10 bases between them. The CDR3 totals 14 residues. CDR3 in amino acids: CASSSMPYNEKLFF. CDR3 sequence (DNA): TGCGCCAGCAGCTCCATGCCCTATAATGAAAAACTGTTTTTT.

V is TRBV28 and J is TRBJ2-2; D gene ambiguous. Trimming shortened V by 2 bases and J by 13 bases, and 14 bases separated the two germline ends. CDR1 is MDHEN, CDR2 SYDVKM, per germline. This CDR3 region has 13 residues. CDR3 nucleotide sequence: TGTGCCAGCAGTTTAGATTTGAGTTCCCGGCTGTTTTTT. This encodes CASSLDLSSRLFF.

This sequence joins TRBV5-1 and TRBJ2-1; 7 bases align to TRBD2. Germline V gene lookup returns CDR1 SGHRS and CDR2 YFSETQ. The V gene end was trimmed by 4 bases and the J gene end by 0 bases; junction bases not matched to a gene: 7. This CDR3 is 16 amino acids long. The CDR3 reads CASSITGLSSYNEQFF. The DNA for the CDR3 is TGCGCCAGCAGCATCACGGGACTAAGCTCCTACAATGAGCAGTTCTTC.

This clone was observed a few times. V and J are TRBV4-1 and TRBJ2-3; the D gene is possibly TRBD2 (5 bases). Trimming left V 0 bases short and J 2 bases short, with 12 bases between. Germline V gene sequence: CDR1 MGHRA, CDR2 YSYEKL. This CDR3 is 16 amino acids long. For the CDR3, the DNA is TGCGCCAGCAGCCAAGAGGACTTCCCGGCCACAGATACGCAGTATTTT. This sequence encodes CASSQEDFPATDTQYF.

The chain links TRBV27 to TRBJ1-2; TRBD1 matches at 11 bases. Trimming cost V 6 bases and J 5 bases; bases outside gene matches: 2. The CDR3 is 13 residues long. CDR1 MNHEY and CDR2 SMNVEV come from the germline V gene (reference sequence). CDR3 amino acids: CASRDRGLYGYTF. CDR3 in DNA: TGTGCCAGCAGGGACAGGGGGCTATATGGCTACACCTTC.

On this clone itself: The sample has other DNA sequences that encode this CDR3 too. The rearrangement uses TRBV28 and TRBJ1-2; D not certain. Germline V gene data show CDR1 as MDHEN and CDR2 as SYDVKM. V gave up 2 bases and J gave up 5 bases, with 9 bases separating them. The CDR3 extends over 13 amino acids. CDR3 bases: TGTGCCAGCAGTTTAGCAGGCATATATGGCTACACCTTC. Amino acid sequence: CASSLAGIYGYTF.

The rearrangement uses TRBV7-2 and TRBJ1-2; 7 positions agree with TRBD1. The CDR3 extends over 15 amino acids. Germline CDR1 and CDR2: SGHTA and FQGNSA. V was pared by 3 bases and J by 7 bases, with 11 bases of the junction left unmatched. The CDR3, as DNA: TGTGCCAGCAGCTTGTGGAAAGGGGGCGTCGGTGGCTACACCTTC. Amino acids: CASSLWKGGVGGYTF.

This clone has only one observation. This rearrangement joins TRBV15 to TRBJ1-1; TRBD1 agrees at 9 bases. From germline, CDR1 is LNHNV and CDR2 YYDKDF (reference sequence). The CDR3 extends over 15 amino acids. The V and J ends lost 2 bases and 2 bases, in that order; junction bases with no gene match: 3. The CDR3 region has the DNA TGTGCCACCAGCAGAATCACAGGGGGCAACACTGAAGCTTTCTTT. Protein sequence: CATSRITGGNTEAFF.